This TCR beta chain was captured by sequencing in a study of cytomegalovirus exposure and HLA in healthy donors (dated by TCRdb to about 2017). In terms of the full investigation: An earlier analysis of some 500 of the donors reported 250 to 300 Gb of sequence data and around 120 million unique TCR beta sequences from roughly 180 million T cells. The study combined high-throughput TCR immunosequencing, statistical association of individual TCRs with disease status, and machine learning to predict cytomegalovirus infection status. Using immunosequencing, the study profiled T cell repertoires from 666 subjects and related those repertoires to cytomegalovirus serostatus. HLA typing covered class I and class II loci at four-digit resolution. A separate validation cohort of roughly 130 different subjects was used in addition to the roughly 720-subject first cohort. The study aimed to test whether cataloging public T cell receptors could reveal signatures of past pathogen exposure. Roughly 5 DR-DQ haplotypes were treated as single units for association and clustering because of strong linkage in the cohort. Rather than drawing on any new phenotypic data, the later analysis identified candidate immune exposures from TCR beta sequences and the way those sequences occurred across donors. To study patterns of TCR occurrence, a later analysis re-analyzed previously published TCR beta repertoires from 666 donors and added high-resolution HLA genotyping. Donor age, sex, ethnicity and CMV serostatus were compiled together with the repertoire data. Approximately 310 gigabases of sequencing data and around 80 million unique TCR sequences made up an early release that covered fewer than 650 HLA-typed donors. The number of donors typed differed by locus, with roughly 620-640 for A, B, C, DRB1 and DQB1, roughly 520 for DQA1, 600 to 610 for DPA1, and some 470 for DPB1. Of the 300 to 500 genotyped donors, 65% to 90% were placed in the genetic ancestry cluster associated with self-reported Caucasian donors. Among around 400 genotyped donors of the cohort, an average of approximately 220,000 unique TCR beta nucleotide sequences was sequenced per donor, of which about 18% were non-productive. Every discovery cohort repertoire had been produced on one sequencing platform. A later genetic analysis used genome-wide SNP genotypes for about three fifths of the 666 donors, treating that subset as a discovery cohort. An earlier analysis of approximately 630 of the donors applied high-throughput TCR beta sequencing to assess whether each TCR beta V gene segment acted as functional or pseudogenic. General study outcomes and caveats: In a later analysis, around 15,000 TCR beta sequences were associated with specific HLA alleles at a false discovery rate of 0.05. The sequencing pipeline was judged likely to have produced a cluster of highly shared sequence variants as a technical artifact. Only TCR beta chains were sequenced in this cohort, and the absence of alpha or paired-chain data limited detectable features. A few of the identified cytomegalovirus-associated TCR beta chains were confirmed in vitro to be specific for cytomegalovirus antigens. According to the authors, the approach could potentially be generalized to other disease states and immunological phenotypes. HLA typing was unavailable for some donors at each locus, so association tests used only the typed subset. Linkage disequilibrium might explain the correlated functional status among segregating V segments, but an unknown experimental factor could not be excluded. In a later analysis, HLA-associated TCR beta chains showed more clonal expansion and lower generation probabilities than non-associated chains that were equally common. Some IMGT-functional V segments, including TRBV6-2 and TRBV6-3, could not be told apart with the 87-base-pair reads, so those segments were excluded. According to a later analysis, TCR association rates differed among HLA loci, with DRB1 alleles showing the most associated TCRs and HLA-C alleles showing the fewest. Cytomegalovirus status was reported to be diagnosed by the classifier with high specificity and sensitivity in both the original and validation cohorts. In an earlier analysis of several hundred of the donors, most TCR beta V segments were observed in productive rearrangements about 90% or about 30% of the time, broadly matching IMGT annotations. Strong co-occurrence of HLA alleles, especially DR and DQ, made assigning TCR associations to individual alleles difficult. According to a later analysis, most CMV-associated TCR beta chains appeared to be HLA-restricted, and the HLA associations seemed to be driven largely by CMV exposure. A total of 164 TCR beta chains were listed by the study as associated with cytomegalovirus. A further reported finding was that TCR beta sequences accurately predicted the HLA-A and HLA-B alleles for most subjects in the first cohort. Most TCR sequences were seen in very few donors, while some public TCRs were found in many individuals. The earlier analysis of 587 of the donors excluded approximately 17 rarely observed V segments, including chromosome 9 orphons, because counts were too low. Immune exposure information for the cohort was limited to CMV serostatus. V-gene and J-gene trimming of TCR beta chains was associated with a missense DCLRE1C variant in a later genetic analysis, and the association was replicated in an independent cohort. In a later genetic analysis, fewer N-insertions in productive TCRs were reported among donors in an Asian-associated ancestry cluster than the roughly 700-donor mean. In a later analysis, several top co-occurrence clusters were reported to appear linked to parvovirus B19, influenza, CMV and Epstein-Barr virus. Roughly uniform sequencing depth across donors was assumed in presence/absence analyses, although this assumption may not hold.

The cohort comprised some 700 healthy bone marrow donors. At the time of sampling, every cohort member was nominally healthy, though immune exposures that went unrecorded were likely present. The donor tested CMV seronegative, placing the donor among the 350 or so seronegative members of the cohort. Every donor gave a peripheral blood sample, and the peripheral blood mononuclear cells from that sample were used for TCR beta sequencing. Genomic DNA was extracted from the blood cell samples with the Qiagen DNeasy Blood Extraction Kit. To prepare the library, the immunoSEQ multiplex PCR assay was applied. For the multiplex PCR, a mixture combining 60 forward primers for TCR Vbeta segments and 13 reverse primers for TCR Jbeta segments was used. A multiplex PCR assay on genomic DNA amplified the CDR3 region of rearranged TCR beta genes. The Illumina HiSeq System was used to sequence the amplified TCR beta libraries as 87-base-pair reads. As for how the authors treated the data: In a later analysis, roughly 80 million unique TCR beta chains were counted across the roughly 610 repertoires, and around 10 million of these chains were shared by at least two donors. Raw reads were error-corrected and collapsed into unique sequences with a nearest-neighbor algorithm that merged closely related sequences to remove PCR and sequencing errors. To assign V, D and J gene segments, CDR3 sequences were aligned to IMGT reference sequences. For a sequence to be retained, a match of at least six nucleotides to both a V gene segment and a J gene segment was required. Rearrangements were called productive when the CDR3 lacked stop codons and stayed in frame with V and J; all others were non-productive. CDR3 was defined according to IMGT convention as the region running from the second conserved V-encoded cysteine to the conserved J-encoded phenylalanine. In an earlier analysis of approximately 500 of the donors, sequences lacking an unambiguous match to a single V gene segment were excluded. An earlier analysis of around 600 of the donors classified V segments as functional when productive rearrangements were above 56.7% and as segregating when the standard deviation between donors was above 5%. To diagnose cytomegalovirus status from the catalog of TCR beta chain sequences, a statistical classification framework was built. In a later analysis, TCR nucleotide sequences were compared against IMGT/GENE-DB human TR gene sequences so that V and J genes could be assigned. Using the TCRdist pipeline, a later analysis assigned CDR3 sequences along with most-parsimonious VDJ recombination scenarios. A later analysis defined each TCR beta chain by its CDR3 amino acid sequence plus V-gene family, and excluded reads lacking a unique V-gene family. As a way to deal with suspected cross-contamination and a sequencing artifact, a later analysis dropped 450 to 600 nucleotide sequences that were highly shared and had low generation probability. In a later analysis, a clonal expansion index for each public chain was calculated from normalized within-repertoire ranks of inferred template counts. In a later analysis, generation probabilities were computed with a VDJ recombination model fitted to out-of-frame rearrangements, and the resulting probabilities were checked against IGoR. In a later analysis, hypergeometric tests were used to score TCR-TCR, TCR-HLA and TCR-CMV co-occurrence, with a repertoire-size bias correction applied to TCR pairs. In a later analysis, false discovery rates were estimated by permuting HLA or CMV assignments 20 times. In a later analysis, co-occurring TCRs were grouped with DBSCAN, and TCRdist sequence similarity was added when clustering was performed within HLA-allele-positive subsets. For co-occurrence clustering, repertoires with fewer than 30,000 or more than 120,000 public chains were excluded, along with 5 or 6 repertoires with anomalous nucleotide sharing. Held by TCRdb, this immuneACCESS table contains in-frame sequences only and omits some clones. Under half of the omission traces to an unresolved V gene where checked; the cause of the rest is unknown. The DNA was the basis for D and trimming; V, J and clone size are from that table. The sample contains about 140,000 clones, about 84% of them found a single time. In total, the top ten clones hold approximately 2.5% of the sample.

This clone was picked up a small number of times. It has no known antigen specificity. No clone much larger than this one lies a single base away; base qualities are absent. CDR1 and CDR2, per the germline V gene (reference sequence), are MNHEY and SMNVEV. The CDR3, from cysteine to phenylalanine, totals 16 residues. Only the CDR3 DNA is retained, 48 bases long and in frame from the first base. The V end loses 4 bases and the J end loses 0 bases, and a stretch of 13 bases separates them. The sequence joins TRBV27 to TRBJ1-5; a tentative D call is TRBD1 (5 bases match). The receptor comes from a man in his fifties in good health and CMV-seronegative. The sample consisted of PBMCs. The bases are TGTGCCAGCAGTTCCGGGACTCGAAATAGCAATCAGCCCCAGCATTTT. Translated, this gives CASSSGTRNSNQPQHF.